This TCR beta chain was sequenced for a study of shared T cell receptors in the human thymus. Germline lookup yields CDR1 MNHEY and CDR2 SMNVEV (reference sequence). The CDR3 consists of 12 residues. The V gene end was trimmed by 2 bases and the J gene end by 12 bases; junction bases not matched to a gene: 4. Sequenced by immunoSEQ multiplex PCR; TCRdb stores in-frame clones only, minus some. The sample holds about 380,000 clones, around 95% seen once. J is TRBJ2-1 and V is TRBV27; 7 nucleotides agree with TRBD2. This TCR was recovered from a human donor. Sequenced material: thymocytes. CDR3 region: CASSLDGRGQFF. The CDR3 DNA is TGTGCCAGCAGTTTAGATGGGAGGGGGCAGTTCTTC.